These 8 T cell receptor beta chains were sequenced from one sample in a study of CD8 T cells in ankylosing spondylitis. Their antigens are not known. Study-level results: Seemingly distinctive of ankylosing spondylitis blood was a TCR beta motif formed by eight highly homologous variants.

MiXCR, run by TCRdb on the 5' RACE reads, gives a single entry per CDR3 protein. The sample has around 770,000 distinct CDR3 sequences, around 20% seen once. The material sequenced was blood, either unsorted or a sorted T cell fraction (not recorded which). These TCRs come from a male donor with ankylosing spondylitis.

This CDR3 is CASSSISEVGELFF. The CDR3 DNA sequence: TGTGCCAGCAGTTCCATATCCGAGGTCGGGGAGCTGTTTTTT. The chain employs TRBV27 and TRBJ2-2, with no clear D. The germline gives CDR1 MNHEY, CDR2 SMNVEV (reference sequence). The CDR3 has 14 residues. V shed 4 bases and J shed 7 bases, with 13 bases lying between them.

The chain has TRBV9 and TRBJ2-1, with D hard to call. Trimming shortened V by 3 bases and J by 4 bases, and 11 bases separated the two germline ends. From germline, CDR1 is SGDLS and CDR2 YYNGEE. This CDR3 spans 14 amino acids. The CDR3 reads CASSGQETYNEQFF. The CDR3 nucleotides read TGTGCCAGCAGCGGACAAGAAACGTACAATGAGCAGTTCTTC.

V and J are TRBV5-1 and TRBJ1-2; 9 bases align to TRBD1. The CDR3 is made up of 14 amino acids. CDR1 SGHRS and CDR2 YFSETQ come from the germline V gene. J was trimmed by 11 bases and V by 1 base; bases with no gene match: 9. CDR3: CASSLTQLQGAYTF. As DNA, the CDR3 is TGCGCCAGCAGCTTGACCCAATTACAGGGGGCTTACACCTTC.

This clonotype was detected only a few times. J is TRBJ2-7 and V is TRBV20-1; 9 bases map to TRBD1. Germline-derived CDR1 and CDR2 are DFQATT and SNEGSKA (reference sequence). V was pared by 1 base and J by 4 bases, with 11 bases of the junction left unmatched. CDR3 size: 16 residues. DNA for the CDR3: TGCAGTGCTAGAGGGCTCGGGACAGGGAAAGCTTACGAGCAGTACTTC. The encoded protein is CSARGLGTGKAYEQYF.

This clonotype was observed many times. This sequence joins TRBV5-1 and TRBJ1-2; unclear D gene. CDR3 length: 12 amino acids. Per the germline V gene, CDR1 is SGHRS and CDR2 is YFSETQ. V was shortened by 0 bases and J by 5 bases, with 5 bases between the two germline ends. CDR3 loop: CASSLARYGYTF. CDR3 nucleotide sequence: TGCGCCAGCAGCTTGGCTCGGTATGGCTACACCTTC. The full variable domain, completed using reference TRBV5-1 and TRBJ1-2, is KAGVTQTPRYLIKTRGQQVTLSCSPISGHRSVSWYQQTPGQGLQFLFEYFSETQRNKGNFPGRFSGRQFSNSRSEMNVSTLELGDSALYLCASSLARYGYTFGSGTRLTVV.

The table lists this clonotype with a few counts. The V and J genes are TRBV6-6 and TRBJ1-1; D uncertain. Trimming stripped 8 bases from V and 3 bases from J, with 13 bases between. The CDR3 loop spans 13 amino acids. Germline V gene data show CDR1 as MNHNY and CDR2 as SVGAGI (reference sequence). The CDR3 spells CASSRDGDTEAFF. In DNA form, the CDR3 reads TGTGCCAGCTCTCGGGATGGGGACACTGAAGCTTTCTTT.

The sample holds a few counts of this clonotype. The rearrangement links TRBV5-1 to TRBJ2-7; 10 bases line up with TRBD2. CDR1 is SGHRS, CDR2 YFSETQ, per germline. There are 15 residues in the CDR3. V was clipped by 1 base and J by 3 bases; unmatched bases: 4. In nucleotides, the CDR3 is TGCGCCAGCAGCTTGACTAGCGGGAATAACTACGAGCAGTACTTC. Translation: CASSLTSGNNYEQYF.

This clonotype came up once. The V call is TRBV4-3, the J call TRBJ1-2, with 9 bases aligning to TRBD1. In germline, CDR1 is LGHNA, CDR2 YSLEER. The CDR3 totals 14 residues. Trimming cost V 5 bases and J 3 bases; bases outside gene matches: 4. In DNA form, the CDR3 reads TGCGCCAGCAGCTCAGGACAGGGGCACTATGGCTACACCTTC. It specifies CASSSGQGHYGYTF.